This T cell receptor beta chain was sequenced during a study of PD-L1 blockade in urothelial cancer. Study-wide context: At some point between 2013 and 2015, patients got going on atezolizumab, taking 1,200 mg intravenously every 3 weeks. From 0 to 3 prior chemotherapy regimens had been given to the patients. Males with bladder-origin urothelial cancer constituted about 90% of the roughly 30 patients.

Spiked synthetic TCR analogs estimated absolute template abundance per PCR. The table came from immunoSEQ multiplex PCR; TCRdb's copy has only in-frame clones and leaves some out. The table records around 34,000 clones, about 82% of them present only once. V lost 5 bases to trimming and J lost 0 bases, with 20 bases between them. CDR1 SNHLY and CDR2 FYNNEI come from the germline V gene. The CDR3 sequence is 18 residues long. This clone appeared once. The sample's time point: pretreatment peripheral blood. Here the sequenced sample was PBMCs, taken around atezolizumab (anti-PD-L1) treatment. V gene TRBV2 combines with J gene TRBJ1-5, with D tentatively TRBD1 (6 bases). This clonotype originated in a man at least 80 years old with urothelial cancer. CDR3 DNA: TGTGCCAGCAGTACGCTTTATTCCGGGACATTTAGCAATCAGCCCCAGCATTTT. This codes for CASSTLYSGTFSNQPQHF.